This T cell receptor (beta chain) emerged from a study of radiotherapy plus CTLA-4 blockade in lung cancer. As for the study in general: The study recorded objective responses in 15% to 20% of patients and disease control in approximately 33%. The study, taken as a whole, reports: Among blood TCR repertoires after radiotherapy plus ipilimumab, tumor-derived clones expanded. In blood, early T cell clone dynamics reportedly predicted response best, together with interferon-beta.

Sequencing used immunoSEQ multiplex PCR; TCRdb keeps in-frame clones, though not all of them. The data hold some 71,000 clones, with less than 85% observed a single time. The CDR3 has 15 residues. Germline V CDR1 and CDR2: SNHLY, FYNNEI. J gave up 4 bases and V 4 bases, and 3 bases lay outside the gene matches. Participants had chemo-refractory metastatic non-small-cell lung cancer and were treated with focal radiation plus ipilimumab CTLA-4 blockade. This clone was observed a single time. Its specificity is not known. The gene calls are TRBV2 and TRBJ2-1; 11 bases match TRBD2. Here the sequenced sample was peripheral blood, taken from a patient treated with radiotherapy plus ipilimumab. The receptor comes from a human donor with non-small cell lung cancer whose response to radiotherapy plus ipilimumab could not be evaluated. Some clones in this sample may be carry-over from other donors' samples. The DNA for the CDR3 is TGTGCCAGCAGTGCCGGGACTAGCGGATACAATGAGCAGTTCTTC. Residues: CASSAGTSGYNEQFF.